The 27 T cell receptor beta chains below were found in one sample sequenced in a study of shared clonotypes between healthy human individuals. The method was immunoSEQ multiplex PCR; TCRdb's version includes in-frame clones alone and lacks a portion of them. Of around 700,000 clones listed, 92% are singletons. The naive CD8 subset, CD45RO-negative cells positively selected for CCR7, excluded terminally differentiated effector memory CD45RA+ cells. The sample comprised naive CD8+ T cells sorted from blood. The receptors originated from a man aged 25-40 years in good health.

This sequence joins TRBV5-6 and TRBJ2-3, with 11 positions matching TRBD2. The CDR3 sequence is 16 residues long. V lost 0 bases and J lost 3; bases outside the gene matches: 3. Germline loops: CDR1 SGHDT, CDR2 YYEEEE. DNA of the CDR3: TGTGCCAGCAGCTTGGGCACTAGCGGGGGTACAGATACGCAGTATTTT. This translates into CASSLGTSGGTDTQYF.

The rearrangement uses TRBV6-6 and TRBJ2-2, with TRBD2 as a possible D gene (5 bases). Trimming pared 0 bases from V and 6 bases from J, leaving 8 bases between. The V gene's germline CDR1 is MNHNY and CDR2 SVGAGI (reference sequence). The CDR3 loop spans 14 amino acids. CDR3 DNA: TGTGCCAGCAGTTACTCGATGGAGGCCGGGGAGCTGTTTTTT. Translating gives CASSYSMEAGELFF.

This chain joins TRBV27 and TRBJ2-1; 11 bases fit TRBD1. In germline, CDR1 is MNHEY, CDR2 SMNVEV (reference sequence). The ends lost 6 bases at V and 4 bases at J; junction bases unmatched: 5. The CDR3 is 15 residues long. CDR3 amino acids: CASSDGTGGYNEQFF. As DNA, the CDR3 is TGTGCCAGCAGCGACGGGACAGGGGGTTACAATGAGCAGTTCTTC.

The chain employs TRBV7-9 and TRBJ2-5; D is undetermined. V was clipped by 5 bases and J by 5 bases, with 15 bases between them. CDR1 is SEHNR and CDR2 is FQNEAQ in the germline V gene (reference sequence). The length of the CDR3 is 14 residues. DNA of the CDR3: TGTGCCAGCAGCCCACAGTTTATATCGGAGACCCAGTACTTC. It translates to CASSPQFISETQYF.

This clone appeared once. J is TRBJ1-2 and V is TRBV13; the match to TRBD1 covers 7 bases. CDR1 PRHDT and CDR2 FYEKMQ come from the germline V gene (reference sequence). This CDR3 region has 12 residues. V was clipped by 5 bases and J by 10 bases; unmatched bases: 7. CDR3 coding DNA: TGTGCCAGCAGCCCGGGAGACAGGGACTACACCTTC. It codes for CASSPGDRDYTF.

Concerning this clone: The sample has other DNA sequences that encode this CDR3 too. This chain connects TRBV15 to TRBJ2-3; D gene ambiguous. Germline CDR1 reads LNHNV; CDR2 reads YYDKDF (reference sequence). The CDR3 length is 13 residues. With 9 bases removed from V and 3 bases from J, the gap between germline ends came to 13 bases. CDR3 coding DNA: TGTGCCACTTCCTCCCCACGTACAGATACGCAGTATTTT. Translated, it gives CATSSPRTDTQYF.

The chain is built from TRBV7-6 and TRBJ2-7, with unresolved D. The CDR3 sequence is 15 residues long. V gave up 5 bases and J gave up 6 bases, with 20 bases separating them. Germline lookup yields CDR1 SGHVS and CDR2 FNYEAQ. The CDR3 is CASSPIWGSTGEQYF. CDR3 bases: TGTGCCAGCAGCCCAATCTGGGGTAGCACCGGCGAGCAGTACTTC. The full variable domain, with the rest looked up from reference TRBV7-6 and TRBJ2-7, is GAGVSQSPRYKVTKRGQDVALRCDPISGHVSLYWYRQALGQGPEFLTYFNYEAQQDKSGLPNDRFSAERPEGSISTLTIQRTEQRDSAMYRCASSPIWGSTGEQYFGPGTRLTVT.

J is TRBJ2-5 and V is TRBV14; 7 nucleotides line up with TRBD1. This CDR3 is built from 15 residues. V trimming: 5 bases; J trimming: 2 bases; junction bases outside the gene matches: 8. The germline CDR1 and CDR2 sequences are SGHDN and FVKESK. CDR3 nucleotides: TGTGCCAGCAGCGGCCGGGACAGACCTCAAGAGACCCAGTACTTC. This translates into CASSGRDRPQETQYF.

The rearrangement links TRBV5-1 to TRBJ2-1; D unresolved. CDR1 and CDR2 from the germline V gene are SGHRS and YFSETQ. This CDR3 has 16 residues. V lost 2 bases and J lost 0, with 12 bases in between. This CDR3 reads CASSFQVVDSYNEQFF. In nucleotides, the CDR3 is TGCGCCAGCAGCTTTCAGGTGGTAGACTCCTACAATGAGCAGTTCTTC.

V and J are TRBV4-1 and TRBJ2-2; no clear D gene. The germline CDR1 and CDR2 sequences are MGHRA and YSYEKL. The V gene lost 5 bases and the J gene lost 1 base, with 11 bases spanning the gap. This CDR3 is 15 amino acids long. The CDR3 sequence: CASSYTEKNTGELFF. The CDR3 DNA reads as TGCGCCAGCAGCTATACAGAAAAGAACACCGGGGAGCTGTTTTTT.

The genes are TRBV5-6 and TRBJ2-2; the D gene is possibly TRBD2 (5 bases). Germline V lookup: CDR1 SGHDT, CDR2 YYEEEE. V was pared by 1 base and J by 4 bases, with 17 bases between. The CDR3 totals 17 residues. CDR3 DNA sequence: TGTGCCAGCAGCTTGTACGTTGGACTTACCCTCACCGGGGAGCTGTTTTTT. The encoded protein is CASSLYVGLTLTGELFF.

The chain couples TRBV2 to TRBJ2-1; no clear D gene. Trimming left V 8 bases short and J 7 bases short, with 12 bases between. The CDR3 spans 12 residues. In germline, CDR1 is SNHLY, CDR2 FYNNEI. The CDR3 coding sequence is TGTGCCAGCGCCCCGGTTTTGAATGAGCAGTTCTTC. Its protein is CASAPVLNEQFF.

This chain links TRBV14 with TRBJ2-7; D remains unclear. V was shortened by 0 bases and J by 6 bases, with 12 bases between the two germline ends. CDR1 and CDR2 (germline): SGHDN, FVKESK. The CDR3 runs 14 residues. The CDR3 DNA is TGTGCCAGCAGCCAAGATCTAATCCTCGGCGAGCAGTACTTC. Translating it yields CASSQDLILGEQYF.

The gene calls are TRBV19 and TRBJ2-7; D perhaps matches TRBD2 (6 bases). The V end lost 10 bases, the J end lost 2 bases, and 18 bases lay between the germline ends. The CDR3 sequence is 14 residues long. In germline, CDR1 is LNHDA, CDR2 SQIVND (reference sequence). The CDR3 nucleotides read TGTGCCACGCAGGCTGGGCGGGGACCCTACGAGCAGTACTTC. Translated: CATQAGRGPYEQYF.

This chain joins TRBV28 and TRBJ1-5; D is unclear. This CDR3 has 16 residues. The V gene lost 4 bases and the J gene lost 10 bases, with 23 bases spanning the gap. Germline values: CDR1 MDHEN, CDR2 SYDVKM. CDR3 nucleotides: TGTGCCAGCAGTTGGGGAACGCACCCCTTAGATGGCCCCCAGCATTTT. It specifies CASSWGTHPLDGPQHF.

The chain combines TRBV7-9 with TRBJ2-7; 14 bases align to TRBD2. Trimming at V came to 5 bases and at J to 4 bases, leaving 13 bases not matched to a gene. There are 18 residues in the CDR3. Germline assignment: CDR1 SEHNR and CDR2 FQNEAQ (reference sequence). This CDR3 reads CASSVGTSGSRATYEQYF. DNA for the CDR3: TGTGCCAGCAGCGTCGGGACTAGCGGGAGCCGAGCTACTTACGAGCAGTACTTC.

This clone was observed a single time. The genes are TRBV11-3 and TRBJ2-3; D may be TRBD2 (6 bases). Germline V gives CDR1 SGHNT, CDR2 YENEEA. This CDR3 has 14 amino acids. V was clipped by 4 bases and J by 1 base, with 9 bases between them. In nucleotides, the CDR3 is TGTGCCAGCAGCTCTCGGAGGGGCACAGATACGCAGTATTTT. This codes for CASSSRRGTDTQYF.

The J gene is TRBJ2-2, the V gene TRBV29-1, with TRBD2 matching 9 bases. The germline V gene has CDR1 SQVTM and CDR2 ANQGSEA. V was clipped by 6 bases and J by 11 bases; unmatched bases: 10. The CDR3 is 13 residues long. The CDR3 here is CSVRRLAAPELFF. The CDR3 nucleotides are TGCAGCGTCCGGAGACTAGCGGCCCCCGAGCTGTTTTTT.

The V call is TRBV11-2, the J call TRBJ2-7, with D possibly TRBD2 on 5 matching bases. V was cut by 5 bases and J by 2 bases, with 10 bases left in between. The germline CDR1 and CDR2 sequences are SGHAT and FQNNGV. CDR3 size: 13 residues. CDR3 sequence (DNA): TGTGCCAGCAGCGTCCCCGGGGCCTACGAGCAGTACTTC. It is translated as CASSVPGAYEQYF. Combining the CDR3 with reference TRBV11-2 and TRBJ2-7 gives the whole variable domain EAGVAQSPRYKIIEKRQSVAFWCNPISGHATLYWYQQILGQGPKLLIQFQNNGVVDDSQLPKDRFSAERLKGVDSTLKIQPAKLEDSAVYLCASSVPGAYEQYFGPGTRLTVT.

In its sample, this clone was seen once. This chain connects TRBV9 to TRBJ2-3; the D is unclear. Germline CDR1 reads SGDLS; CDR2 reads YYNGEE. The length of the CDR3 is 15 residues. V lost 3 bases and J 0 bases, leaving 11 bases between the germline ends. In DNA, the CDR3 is TGTGCCAGCAGCGGAACTCCCCCGAGCACAGATACGCAGTATTTT. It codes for CASSGTPPSTDTQYF.

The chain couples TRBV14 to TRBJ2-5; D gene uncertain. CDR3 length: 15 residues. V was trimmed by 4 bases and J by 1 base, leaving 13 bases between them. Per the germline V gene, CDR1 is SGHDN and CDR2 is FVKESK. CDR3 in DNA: TGTGCCAGCAGCCCTAGGGTCACGTTCCAAGAGACCCAGTACTTC. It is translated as CASSPRVTFQETQYF. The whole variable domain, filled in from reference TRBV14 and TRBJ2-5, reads EAGVTQFPSHSVIEKGQTVTLRCDPISGHDNLYWYRRVMGKEIKFLLHFVKESKQDESGMPNNRFLAERTGGTYSTLKVQPAELEDSGVYFCASSPRVTFQETQYFGPGTRLLVL.

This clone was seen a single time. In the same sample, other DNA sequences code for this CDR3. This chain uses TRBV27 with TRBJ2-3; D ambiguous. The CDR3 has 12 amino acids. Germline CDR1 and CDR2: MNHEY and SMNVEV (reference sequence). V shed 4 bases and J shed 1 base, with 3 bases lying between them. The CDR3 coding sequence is TGTGCCAGCAGTTCACGCACAGATACGCAGTATTTT. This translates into CASSSRTDTQYF.

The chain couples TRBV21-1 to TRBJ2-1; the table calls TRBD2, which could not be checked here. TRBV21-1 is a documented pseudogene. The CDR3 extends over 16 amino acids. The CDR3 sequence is CASSKLAGKKDNEQFF. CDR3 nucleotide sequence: TGTGCCAGCAGCAAACTAGCGGGAAAGAAAGACAATGAGCAGTTCTTC.

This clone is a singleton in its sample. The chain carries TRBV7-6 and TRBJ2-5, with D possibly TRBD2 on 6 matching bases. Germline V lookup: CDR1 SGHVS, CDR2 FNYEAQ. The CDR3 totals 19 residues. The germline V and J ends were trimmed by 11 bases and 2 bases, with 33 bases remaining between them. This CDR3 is CASSTFRAGFRDSQETQYF. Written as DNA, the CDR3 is TGTGCCTCTTCGACGTTTCGGGCGGGGTTCCGGGACTCACAAGAGACCCAGTACTTC.

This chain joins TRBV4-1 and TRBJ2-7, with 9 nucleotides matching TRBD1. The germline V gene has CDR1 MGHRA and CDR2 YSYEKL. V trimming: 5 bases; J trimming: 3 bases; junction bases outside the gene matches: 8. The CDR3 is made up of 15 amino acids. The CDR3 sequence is CASSSQTGGVYEQYF. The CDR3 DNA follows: TGCGCCAGCAGCTCCCAGACAGGGGGGGTCTACGAGCAGTACTTC.

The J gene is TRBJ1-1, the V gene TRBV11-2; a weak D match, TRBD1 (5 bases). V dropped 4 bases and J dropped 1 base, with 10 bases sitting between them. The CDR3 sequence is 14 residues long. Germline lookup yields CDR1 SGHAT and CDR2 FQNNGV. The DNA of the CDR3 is TGTGCCAGCAGCTCCCAGGGAAAGAACACTGAAGCTTTCTTT. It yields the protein CASSSQGKNTEAFF. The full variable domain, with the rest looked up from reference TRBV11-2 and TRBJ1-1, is EAGVAQSPRYKIIEKRQSVAFWCNPISGHATLYWYQQILGQGPKLLIQFQNNGVVDDSQLPKDRFSAERLKGVDSTLKIQPAKLEDSAVYLCASSSQGKNTEAFFGQGTRLTVV.

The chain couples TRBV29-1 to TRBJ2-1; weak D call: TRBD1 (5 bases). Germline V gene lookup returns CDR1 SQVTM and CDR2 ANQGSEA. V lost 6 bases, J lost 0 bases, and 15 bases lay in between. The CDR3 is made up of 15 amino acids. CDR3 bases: TGCAGCGTCCCCGACAGAACAGGCTCCTACAATGAGCAGTTCTTC. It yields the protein CSVPDRTGSYNEQFF.